The T cell receptor beta chain described here comes from a study of cytomegalovirus exposure and HLA in healthy donors. In its sample, this clone was seen a few times. PCR amplification relied on 60 Vbeta primers (plus 13 Jbeta primers). Produced via immunoSEQ multiplex PCR; TCRdb's table is partial and in-frame only. Seen here are tens of thousands of clones, around 80% observed once, and the top ten hold 2.5%. CDR3 size: 15 residues. Germline-derived CDR1 and CDR2 are MNHNS and SASEGT. After removal of 6 bases from V and 0 bases from J, the junction contained 8 bases not matched to a gene. This receptor was obtained from a male donor in good health and CMV-seropositive. Sequenced input: PBMCs. The rearrangement links TRBV6-1 to TRBJ2-7, with 7 bases identical to TRBD1. The CDR3: CASRKDRSGSYEQYF. CDR3 DNA sequence: TGTGCCAGCAGGAAGGACAGGTCTGGCTCCTACGAGCAGTACTTC.